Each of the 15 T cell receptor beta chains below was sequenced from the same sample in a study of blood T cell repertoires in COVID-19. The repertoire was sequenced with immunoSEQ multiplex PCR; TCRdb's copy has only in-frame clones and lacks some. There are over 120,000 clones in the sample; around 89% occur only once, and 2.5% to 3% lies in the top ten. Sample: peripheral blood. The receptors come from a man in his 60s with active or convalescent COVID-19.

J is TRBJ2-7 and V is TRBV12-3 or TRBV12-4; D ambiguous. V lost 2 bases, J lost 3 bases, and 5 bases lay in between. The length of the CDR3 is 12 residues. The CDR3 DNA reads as TGTGCCAGCAGTTTAAGAGTCTACGAGCAGTACTTC. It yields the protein CASSLRVYEQYF.

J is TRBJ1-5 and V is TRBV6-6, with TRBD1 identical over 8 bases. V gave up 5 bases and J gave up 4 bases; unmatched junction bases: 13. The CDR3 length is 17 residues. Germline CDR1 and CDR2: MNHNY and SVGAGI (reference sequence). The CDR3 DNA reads TGTGCCAGCAGTCCTCCCCACGGACAGGGAAAAAATCAGCCCCAGCATTTT. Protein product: CASSPPHGQGKNQPQHF.

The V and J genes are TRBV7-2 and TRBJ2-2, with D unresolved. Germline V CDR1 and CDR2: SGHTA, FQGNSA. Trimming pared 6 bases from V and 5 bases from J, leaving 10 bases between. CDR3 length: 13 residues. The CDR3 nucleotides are TGTGCCAGCAGTTACCAGATTACCGGGGAGCTGTTTTTT. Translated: CASSYQITGELFF. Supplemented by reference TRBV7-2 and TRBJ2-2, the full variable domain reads GAGVSQSPSNKVTEKGKDVELRCDPISGHTALYWYRQSLGQGLEFLIYFQGNSAPDKSGLPSDRFSAERTGGSVSTLTIQRTQQEDSAVYLCASSYQITGELFFGEGSRLTVL.

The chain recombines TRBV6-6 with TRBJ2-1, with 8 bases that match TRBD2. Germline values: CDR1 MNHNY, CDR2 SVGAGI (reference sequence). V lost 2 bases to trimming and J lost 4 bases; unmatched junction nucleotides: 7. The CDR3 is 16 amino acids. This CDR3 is CASSYGRGGIYNEQFF. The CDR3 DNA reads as TGTGCCAGCAGTTACGGACGGGGGGGCATATACAATGAGCAGTTCTTC.

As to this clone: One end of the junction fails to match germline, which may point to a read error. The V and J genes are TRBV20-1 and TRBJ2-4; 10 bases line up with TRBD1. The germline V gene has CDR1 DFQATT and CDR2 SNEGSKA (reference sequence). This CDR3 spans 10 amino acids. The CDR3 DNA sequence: TGCAGTGCCAGCACGGGACAGGGGCACTTC. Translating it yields CSASTGQGHF.

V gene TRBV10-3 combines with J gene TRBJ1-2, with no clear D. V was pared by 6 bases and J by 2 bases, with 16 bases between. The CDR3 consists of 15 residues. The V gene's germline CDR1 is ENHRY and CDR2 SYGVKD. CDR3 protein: CAIRASGSSNYGYTF. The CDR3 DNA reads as TGTGCCATCAGAGCCTCGGGGAGTAGCAACTATGGCTACACCTTC.

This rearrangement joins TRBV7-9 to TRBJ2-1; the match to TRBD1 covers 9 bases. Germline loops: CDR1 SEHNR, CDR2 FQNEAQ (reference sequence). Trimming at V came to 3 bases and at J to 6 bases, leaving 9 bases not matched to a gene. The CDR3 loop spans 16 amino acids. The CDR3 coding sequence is TGTGCCAGCAGCTTTTTGACAGGGGGTCGGGGCAATGAGCAGTTCTTC. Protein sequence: CASSFLTGGRGNEQFF.

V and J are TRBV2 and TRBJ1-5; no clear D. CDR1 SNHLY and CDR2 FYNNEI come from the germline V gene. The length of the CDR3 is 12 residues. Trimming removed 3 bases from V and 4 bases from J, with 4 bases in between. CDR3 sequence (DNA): TGTGCCAGCAGTGATAGTAATCAGCCCCAGCATTTT. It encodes CASSDSNQPQHF. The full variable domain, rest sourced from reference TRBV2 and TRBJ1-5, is EPEVTQTPSHQVTQMGQEVILRCVPISNHLYFYWYRQILGQKVEFLVSFYNNEISEKSEIFDDQFSVERPDGSNFTLKIRSTKLEDSAMYFCASSDSNQPQHFGDGTRLSIL.

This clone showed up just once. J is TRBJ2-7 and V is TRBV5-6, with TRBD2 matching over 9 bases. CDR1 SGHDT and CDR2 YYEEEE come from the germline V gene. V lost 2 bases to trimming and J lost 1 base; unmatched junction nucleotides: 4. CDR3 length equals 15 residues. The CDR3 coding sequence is TGTGCCAGCAGCTTAGGTAGCGGGGGATCCTACGAGCAGTACTTC. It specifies CASSLGSGGSYEQYF. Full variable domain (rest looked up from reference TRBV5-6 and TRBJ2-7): DAGVTQSPTHLIKTRGQQVTLRCSPKSGHDTVSWYQQALGQGPQFIFQYYEEEERQRGNFPDRFSGHQFPNYSSELNVNALLLGDSALYLCASSLGSGGSYEQYFGPGTRLTVT.

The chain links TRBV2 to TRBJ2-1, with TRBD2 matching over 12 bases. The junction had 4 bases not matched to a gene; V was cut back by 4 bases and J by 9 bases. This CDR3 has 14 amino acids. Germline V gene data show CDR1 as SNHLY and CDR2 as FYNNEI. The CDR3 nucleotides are TGTGCCAGCAGTGTGGCTAGCGGGGGGGGTGAGCAGTTCTTC. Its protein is CASSVASGGGEQFF.

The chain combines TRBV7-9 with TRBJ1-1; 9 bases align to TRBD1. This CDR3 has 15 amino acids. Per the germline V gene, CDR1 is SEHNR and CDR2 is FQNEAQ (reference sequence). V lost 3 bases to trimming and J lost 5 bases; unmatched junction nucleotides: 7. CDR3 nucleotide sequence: TGTGCCAGCAGCTTCGGGGACAGGGCTGGGACTGAAGCTTTCTTT. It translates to CASSFGDRAGTEAFF.

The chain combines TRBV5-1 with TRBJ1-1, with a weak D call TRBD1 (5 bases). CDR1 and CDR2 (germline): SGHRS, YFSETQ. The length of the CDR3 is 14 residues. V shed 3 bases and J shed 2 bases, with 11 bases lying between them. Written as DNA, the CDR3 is TGCGCCAGCAGCTCTGGAGGGGTAAACACTGAAGCTTTCTTT. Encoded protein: CASSSGGVNTEAFF.

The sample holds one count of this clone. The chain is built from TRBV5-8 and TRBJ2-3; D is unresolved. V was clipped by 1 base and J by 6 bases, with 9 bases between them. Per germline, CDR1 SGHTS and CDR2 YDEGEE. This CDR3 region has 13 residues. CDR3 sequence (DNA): TGTGCCAGCAGCTTGTGGCCTAGGGATACGCAGTATTTT. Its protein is CASSLWPRDTQYF.

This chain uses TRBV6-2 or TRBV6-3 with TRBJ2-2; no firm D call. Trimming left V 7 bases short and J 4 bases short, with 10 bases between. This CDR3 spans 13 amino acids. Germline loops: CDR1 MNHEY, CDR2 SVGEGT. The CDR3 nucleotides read TGTGCCAGCACCCCTACGGGCACCGGGGAGCTGTTTTTT. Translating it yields CASTPTGTGELFF.

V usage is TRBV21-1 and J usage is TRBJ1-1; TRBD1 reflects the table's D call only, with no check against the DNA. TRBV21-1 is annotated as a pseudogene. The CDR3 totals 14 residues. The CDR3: CASTRSAGDTEAFF. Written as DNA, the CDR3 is TGTGCCAGCACCAGGAGCGCAGGGGACACTGAAGCTTTCTTT.